Listed here are 15 T cell receptor beta chains from one sample, sequenced in a study of T-cell reconstitution after alpha-beta-depleted transplantation in children. Library preparation (for TCRbeta) was performed with unique molecular identifiers. TCRdb re-analysed the PCR reads in MiXCR, keeping a single row per CDR3 protein. The data show fewer than 350,000 distinct CDR3 sequences, 10% seen once. This material consisted of PBMCs, taken before TCRalphabeta/CD19-depleted stem cell transplant. The origin of the receptors is a boy under two years old with acute myeloid leukemia, due to receive a stem cell transplant.

This clonotype appeared many times. The rearrangement links TRBV12-3 or TRBV12-4 to TRBJ2-6; TRBD1 matches at 7 bases. Losses at the gene ends were 5 bases for V and 2 bases for J; bases not matched to a gene: 3. The CDR3 runs 15 residues. CDR3 protein: CASSPQGAGANVLTF. DNA of the CDR3: TGTGCCAGCAGTCCCCAGGGGGCTGGGGCCAACGTCCTGACTTTC.

This clonotype was seen ten or more times. The chain recombines TRBV20-1 with TRBJ1-1, with 10 nucleotides matching TRBD1. The CDR3 extends over 10 amino acids. V dropped 6 bases and J dropped 10; count of bases not matched to a gene: 2. Germline CDR1 reads DFQATT; CDR2 reads SNEGSKA (reference sequence). This CDR3 reads CSAGDRGAFF. In nucleotides, the CDR3 is TGCAGTGCCGGGGACAGGGGAGCTTTCTTT.

This clonotype was observed many times. This sequence joins TRBV11-2 and TRBJ2-2, with TRBD2 identical over 12 bases. This CDR3 region has 16 residues. With 2 bases clipped from V and 7 bases from J, the junction kept 5 bases outside the gene matches. Germline CDR1 and CDR2: SGHAT and FQNNGV. In DNA, the CDR3 is TGTGCCAGCAGCTTACCTAGCGGGGGGGCCCTCGGGGAGCTGTTTTTT. Residues: CASSLPSGGALGELFF.

This clonotype occurred many times. The rearrangement uses TRBV9 and TRBJ2-7; TRBD1 aligns across 9 bases. V shed 4 bases, J shed 2 bases, and the junction held 13 bases outside the gene matches. Germline V gene sequence: CDR1 SGDLS, CDR2 YYNGEE. The CDR3 contains 17 residues. CDR3 sequence: CASSPEALQGAAYEQYF. CDR3 bases: TGTGCCAGCAGCCCAGAAGCCTTACAGGGGGCGGCCTACGAGCAGTACTTC.

This clonotype was observed at least ten times. J is TRBJ1-5 and V is TRBV27; no clear D. The CDR3 sequence is 12 residues long. Germline CDR1 is MNHEY and CDR2 is SMNVEV (reference sequence). Trimming removed 4 bases at V and 7 bases at J, with 8 bases between. CDR3 DNA: TGTGCCAGCAGTTCCCTGGGACAGCCCCAGCATTTT. Its translation is CASSSLGQPQHF.

Ten or more counts support this clonotype. The V call is TRBV12-3 or TRBV12-4, the J call TRBJ2-2; 7 bases are a match to TRBD1. This CDR3 region has 13 residues. V was pared by 6 bases and J by 3 bases, with 1 base of the junction left unmatched. CDR3 DNA sequence: TGTGCCAGCAGCGGGACAGACACCGGGGAGCTGTTTTTT. This translates into CASSGTDTGELFF.

The table lists this clonotype with many counts. The genes are TRBV20-1 and TRBJ2-1, with unresolved D. The CDR3 runs 11 residues. V was clipped by 5 bases and J by 3 bases, with 5 bases between them. Germline CDR1 DFQATT, CDR2 SNEGSKA (reference sequence). CDR3 residues: CSAPDYNEQFF. The CDR3, as DNA: TGCAGTGCTCCCGACTACAATGAGCAGTTCTTC.

Only a few counts were recorded for this clonotype. The chain uses TRBV5-3 and TRBJ2-2; D is uncertain. TRBV5-3 counts as an open reading frame of uncertain function. This CDR3 is 17 amino acids long. V lost 2 bases and J 0 bases, leaving 14 bases between the germline ends. The chain's CDR3 is CARSFIFYFANTGELFF. In nucleotides, the CDR3 is TGTGCCAGAAGCTTTATCTTCTACTTCGCGAACACCGGGGAGCTGTTTTTT.

CDR3: CASSLRTPVYSYEQYF. The CDR3 bases are TGTGCCAGCAGCTTACGAACCCCTGTTTACTCCTACGAGCAGTACTTC. V and J are TRBV7-2 and TRBJ2-7; D is undetermined. Germline CDR1 SGHTA, CDR2 FQGNSA. Trimming cost V 2 bases and J 0 bases, with 14 bases left between them. The CDR3 runs 16 residues.

At least ten counts were recorded for this clonotype. The chain joins TRBV9 to TRBJ2-7; D is uncertain. The ends were cut back, 0 bases at V and 4 bases at J, with 8 bases in the middle. Germline values: CDR1 SGDLS, CDR2 YYNGEE. This CDR3 has 13 residues. CDR3 in amino acids: CASSVGWGYEQYF. The CDR3 DNA sequence: TGTGCCAGCAGCGTAGGGTGGGGATACGAGCAGTACTTC.

This clonotype was seen repeatedly, ten times or more. This chain links TRBV11-2 with TRBJ2-2, with 8 bases that match TRBD1. The CDR3 length is 15 residues. The germline CDR1 and CDR2 sequences are SGHAT and FQNNGV. Trimming at V came to 4 bases and at J to 4 bases, leaving 5 bases not matched to a gene. The CDR3 DNA reads TGTGCCAGCAGCTCCAGGACAGGGTTCACCGGGGAGCTGTTTTTT. Residues: CASSSRTGFTGELFF. The full variable domain, in which reference TRBV11-2 and TRBJ2-2 provide the parts outside the CDR3, is EAGVAQSPRYKIIEKRQSVAFWCNPISGHATLYWYQQILGQGPKLLIQFQNNGVVDDSQLPKDRFSAERLKGVDSTLKIQPAKLEDSAVYLCASSSRTGFTGELFFGEGSRLTVL.

V is TRBV19 and J is TRBJ1-5; D is undetermined. Germline lookup yields CDR1 LNHDA and CDR2 SQIVND (reference sequence). The CDR3 has 12 amino acids. Between the trimmed V and J ends, which lost 8 bases and 5 bases, there was a span of 10 bases. The CDR3, as DNA: TGTGCCAGTGGCGGCATTTATCAGCCCCAGCATTTT. It encodes CASGGIYQPQHF.

This clonotype appeared a single time. A much larger clone differs from this one at a single base, so this may be a read error. This rearrangement joins TRBV6-6 to TRBJ1-3, with D uncertain. The length of the CDR3 is 13 residues. Germline V lookup: CDR1 MNHNY, CDR2 SVGAGI (reference sequence). Trimming shortened V by 2 bases and J by 3 bases, and 5 bases separated the two germline ends. The CDR3 DNA sequence: TGTGCCAGCAGTTACCTCTTTGGAAACACCATATATTTT. Its protein product is CASSYLFGNTIYF.

This clonotype was recorded many times. This rearrangement joins TRBV29-1 to TRBJ2-7, with D hard to call. This CDR3 has 12 amino acids. The V end was cut by 1 base, the J end by 3 bases, with 7 bases between. Germline CDR1 and CDR2: SQVTM and ANQGSEA. The CDR3 spells CSVEGDSYEQYF. The CDR3, as DNA: TGCAGCGTTGAAGGAGATAGCTACGAGCAGTACTTC.

A word on this clonotype: A read error may explain this, as a much larger clone is one base away. The chain recombines TRBV10-3 with TRBJ1-5, with D perhaps matching TRBD1 (5 bases). The CDR3 is 16 residues long. Trimming stripped 4 bases from V and 3 bases from J, with 16 bases between. Germline CDR1 reads ENHRY; CDR2 reads SYGVKD. CDR3 sequence reads: CAISGKGPPINQPQHF. The CDR3 DNA is TGTGCCATCAGTGGTAAGGGGCCCCCCATCAATCAGCCCCAGCATTTT.